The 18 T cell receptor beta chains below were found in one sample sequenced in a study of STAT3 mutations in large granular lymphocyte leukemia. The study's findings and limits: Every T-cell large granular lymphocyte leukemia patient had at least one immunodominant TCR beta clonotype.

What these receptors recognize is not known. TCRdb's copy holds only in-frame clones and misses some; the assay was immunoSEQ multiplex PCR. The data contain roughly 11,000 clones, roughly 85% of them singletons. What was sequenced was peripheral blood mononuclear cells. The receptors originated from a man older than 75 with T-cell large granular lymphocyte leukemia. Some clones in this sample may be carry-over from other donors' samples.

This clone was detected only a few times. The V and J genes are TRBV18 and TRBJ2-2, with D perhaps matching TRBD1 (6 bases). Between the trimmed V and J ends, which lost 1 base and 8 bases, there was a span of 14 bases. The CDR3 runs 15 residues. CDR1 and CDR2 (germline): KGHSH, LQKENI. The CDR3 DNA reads TGTGCCAGCTCACCACGGGGGCTGGCGGCTGGGGAGCTGTTTTTT. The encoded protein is CASSPRGLAAGELFF.

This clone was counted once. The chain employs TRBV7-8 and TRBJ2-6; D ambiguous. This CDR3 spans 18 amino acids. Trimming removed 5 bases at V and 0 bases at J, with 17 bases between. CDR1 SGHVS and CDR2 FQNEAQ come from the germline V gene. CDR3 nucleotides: TGTGCCAGCAGCCCCCCCTTACGGACCATCTCTGGGGCCAACGTCCTGACTTTC. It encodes CASSPPLRTISGANVLTF.

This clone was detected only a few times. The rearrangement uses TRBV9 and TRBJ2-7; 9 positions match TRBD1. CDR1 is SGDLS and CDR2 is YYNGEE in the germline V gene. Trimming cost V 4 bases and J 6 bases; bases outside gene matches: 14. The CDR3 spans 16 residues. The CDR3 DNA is TGTGCCAGCAGCTTAGTCGGGACAGGGCCCGGGCGCGAGCAGTACTTC. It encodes CASSLVGTGPGREQYF.

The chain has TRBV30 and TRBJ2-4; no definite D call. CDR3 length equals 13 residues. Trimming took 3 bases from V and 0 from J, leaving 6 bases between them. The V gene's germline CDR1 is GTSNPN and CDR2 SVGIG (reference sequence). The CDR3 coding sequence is TGTGCCTGGAGGGGTCTAGCCAAAAACATTCAGTACTTC. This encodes CAWRGLAKNIQYF.

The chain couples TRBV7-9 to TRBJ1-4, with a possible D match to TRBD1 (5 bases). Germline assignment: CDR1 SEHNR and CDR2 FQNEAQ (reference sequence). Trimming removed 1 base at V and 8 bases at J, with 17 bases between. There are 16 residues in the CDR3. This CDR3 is CASSLGRGGIVEKLFF. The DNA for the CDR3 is TGTGCCAGCAGCTTAGGTCGTGGGGGGATCGTGGAAAAACTGTTTTTT.

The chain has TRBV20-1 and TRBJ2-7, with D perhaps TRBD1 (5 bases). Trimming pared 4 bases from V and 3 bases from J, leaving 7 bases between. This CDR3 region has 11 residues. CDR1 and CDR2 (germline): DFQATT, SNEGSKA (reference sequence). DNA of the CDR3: TGCAGTGCTACCGGACACTACGAGCAGTACTTC. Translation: CSATGHYEQYF.

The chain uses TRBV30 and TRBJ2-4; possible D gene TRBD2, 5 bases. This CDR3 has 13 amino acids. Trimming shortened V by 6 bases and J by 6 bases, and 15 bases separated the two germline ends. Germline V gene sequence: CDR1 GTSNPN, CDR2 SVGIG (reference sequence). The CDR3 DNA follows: TGTGCCTGTACCGGGCCCGCGGGAAACATTCAGTACTTC. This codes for CACTGPAGNIQYF.

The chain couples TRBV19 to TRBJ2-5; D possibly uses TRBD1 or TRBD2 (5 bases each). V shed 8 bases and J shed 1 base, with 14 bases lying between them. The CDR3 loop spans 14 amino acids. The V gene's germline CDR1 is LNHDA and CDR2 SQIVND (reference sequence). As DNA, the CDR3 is TGTGCCAGTGGGACGGGCATCACCCAAGAGACCCAGTACTTC. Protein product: CASGTGITQETQYF.

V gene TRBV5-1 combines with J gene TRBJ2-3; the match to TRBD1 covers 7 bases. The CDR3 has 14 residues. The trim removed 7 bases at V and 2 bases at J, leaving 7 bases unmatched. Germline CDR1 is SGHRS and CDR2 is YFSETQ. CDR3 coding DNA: TGCGCCAGCTTCCCGGGACAGACCACAGATACGCAGTATTTT. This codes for CASFPGQTTDTQYF.

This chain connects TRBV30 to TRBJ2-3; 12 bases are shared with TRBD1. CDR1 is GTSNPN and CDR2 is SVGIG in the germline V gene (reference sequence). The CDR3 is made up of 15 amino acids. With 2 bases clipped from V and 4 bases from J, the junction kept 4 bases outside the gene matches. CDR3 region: CAWSRGQGASDTQYF. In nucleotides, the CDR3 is TGTGCCTGGAGTAGGGGACAGGGGGCATCAGATACGCAGTATTTT.

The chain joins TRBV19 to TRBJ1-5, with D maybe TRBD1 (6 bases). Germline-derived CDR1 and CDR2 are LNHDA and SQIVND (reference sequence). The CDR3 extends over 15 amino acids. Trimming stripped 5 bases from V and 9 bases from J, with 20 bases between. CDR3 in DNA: TGTGCCAGTAGTCCCCGCCGGGACAAAGCCCGGCCCCAGCATTTT. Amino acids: CASSPRRDKARPQHF.

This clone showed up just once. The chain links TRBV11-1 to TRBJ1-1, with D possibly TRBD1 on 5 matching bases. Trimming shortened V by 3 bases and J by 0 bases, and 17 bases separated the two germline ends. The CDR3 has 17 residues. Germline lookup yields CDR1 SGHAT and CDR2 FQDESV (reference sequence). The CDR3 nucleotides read TGTGCCAGCAGCTTTATGGACTGGGGCGGGATGAACACTGAAGCTTTCTTT. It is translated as CASSFMDWGGMNTEAFF.

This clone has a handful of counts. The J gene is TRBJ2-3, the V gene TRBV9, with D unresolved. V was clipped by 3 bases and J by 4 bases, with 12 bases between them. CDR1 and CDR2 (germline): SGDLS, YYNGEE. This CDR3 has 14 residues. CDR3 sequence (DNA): TGTGCCAGCAGCGAGGAATGGTCGGCAGATACGCAGTATTTT. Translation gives CASSEEWSADTQYF.

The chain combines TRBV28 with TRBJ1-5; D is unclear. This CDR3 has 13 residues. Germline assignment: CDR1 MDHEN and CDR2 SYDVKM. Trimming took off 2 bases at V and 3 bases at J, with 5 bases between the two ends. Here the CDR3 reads CASSLGNNQPQHF. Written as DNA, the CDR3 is TGTGCCAGCAGTTTAGGAAACAATCAGCCCCAGCATTTT.

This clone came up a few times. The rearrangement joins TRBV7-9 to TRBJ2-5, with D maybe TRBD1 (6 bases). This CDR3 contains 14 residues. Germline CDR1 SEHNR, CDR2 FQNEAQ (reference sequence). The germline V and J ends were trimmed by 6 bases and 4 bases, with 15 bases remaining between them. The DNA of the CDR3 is TGTGCCAGCAGGATAGGGGGAGATGGAGAGACCCAGTACTTC. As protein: CASRIGGDGETQYF.

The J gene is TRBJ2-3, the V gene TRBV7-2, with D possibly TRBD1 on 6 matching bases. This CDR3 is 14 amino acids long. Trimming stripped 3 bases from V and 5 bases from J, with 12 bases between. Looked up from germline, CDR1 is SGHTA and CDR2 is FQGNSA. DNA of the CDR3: TGTGCCAGCAGCTTCTCACAGGGAGTAGATACGCAGTATTTT. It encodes CASSFSQGVDTQYF. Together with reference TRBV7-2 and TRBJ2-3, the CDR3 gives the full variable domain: GAGVSQSPSNKVTEKGKDVELRCDPISGHTALYWYRQSLGQGLEFLIYFQGNSAPDKSGLPSDRFSAERTGGSVSTLTIQRTQQEDSAVYLCASSFSQGVDTQYFGPGTRLTVL.

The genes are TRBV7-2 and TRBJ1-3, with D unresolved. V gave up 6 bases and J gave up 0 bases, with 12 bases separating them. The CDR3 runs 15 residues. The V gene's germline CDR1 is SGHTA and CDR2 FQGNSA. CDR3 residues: CASRPHRTSGNTIYF. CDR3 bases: TGTGCCAGCAGACCGCACAGAACCTCTGGAAACACCATATATTTT.

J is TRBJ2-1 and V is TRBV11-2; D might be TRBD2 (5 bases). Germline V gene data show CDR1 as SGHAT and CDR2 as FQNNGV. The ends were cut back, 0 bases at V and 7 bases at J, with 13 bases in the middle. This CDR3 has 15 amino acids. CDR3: CASSLDQPPGNEQFF. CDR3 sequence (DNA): TGTGCCAGCAGCTTAGATCAACCGCCGGGGAATGAGCAGTTCTTC.